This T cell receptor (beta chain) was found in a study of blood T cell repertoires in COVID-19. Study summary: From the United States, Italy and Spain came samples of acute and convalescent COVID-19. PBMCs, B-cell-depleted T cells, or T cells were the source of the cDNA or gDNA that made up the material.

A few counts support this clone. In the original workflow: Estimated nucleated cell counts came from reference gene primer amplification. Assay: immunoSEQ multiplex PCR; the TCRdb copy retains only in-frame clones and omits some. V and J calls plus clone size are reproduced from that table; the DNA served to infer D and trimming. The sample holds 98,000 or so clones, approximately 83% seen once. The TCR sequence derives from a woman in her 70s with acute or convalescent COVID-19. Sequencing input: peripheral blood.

CDR3 in amino acids: CASSLGDSLGANVLTF. In nucleotides, the CDR3 is TGTGCCAGCAGTTTGGGGGACTCGCTTGGGGCCAACGTCCTGACTTTC. This chain connects TRBV28 to TRBJ2-6; a possible D gene is TRBD2 (6 bases). CDR3 length equals 16 residues. Germline loops: CDR1 MDHEN, CDR2 SYDVKM. The V and J ends lost 3 bases and 3 bases respectively, with 12 bases between them.